The text below deals with one T cell receptor beta chain. Its antigen remains unidentified. Germline CDR1 MNHNS, CDR2 SASEGT. V lost 2 bases to trimming and J lost 0 bases, with 13 bases between them. The CDR3 is 16 residues long. This record comes from a study of OX40 agonist ivuxolimab in advanced cancers. Overall study: Ivuxolimab, an antibody that agonizes OX40 (CD134), was administered to the patients. Study conclusions and caveats: Relatively little clonal expansion, among the lowest observed, appeared in partial responders at 0.1-3.0 mg/kg. There was clonal expansion of CD4+ and CD8+ blood T cells by week 6 at 0.1 to 3.0 mg/kg.

Data came from immunoSEQ multiplex PCR; TCRdb stores just in-frame clones and leaves some out. The sample includes 66,000 or so clones, about 86% seen only once; the top ten take approximately 4.8%. Exclusion applied to patients with autoimmune disease history or systemic immunosuppression. The V and J genes are TRBV6-1 and TRBJ1-1; D ambiguous. The TCR was taken from an adult with an advanced solid tumor such as melanoma, head and neck, liver or kidney cancer. The input for sequencing was CD4+ or CD8+ T cells sorted from blood, taken in a trial of the OX40 agonist ivuxolimab. The CDR3: CASSENVPAMNTEAFF. Written as DNA, the CDR3 is TGTGCCAGCAGTGAAAATGTTCCAGCCATGAACACTGAAGCTTTCTTT.